A selection of T cell receptor beta chains follows, all from one sample in a study of regulatory T cells in long-lasting Graves disease. Via MiXCR, TCRdb re-called the multiplex PCR reads, giving one row per CDR3 protein. Of roughly 610,000 distinct CDR3 sequences listed, less than 20% were seen once; the top ten hold 15% to 20%. Separately, the same data were catalogued under a study of T cells in Graves' hyperthyroidism and ophthalmopathy.

The sequencing used peripheral blood mononuclear cells (PBMCs), collected at new diagnosis, from a patient treated with antithyroid drugs. These receptors all stem from a woman aged 25 to 45 with Graves disease. Both conserved end residues are part of each CDR3. D genes are given only for firm matches. Some rows mark clone size as missing; the rest say once, few, many or name a class of expanded clone.

D gene	V gene	clone size	J gene	CDR3 protein	CDR3 DNA
TRBD2	TRBV18	.	TRBJ2-5	CASSPSSGGRQETQYF	TGTGCCAGCTCACCTTCTAGCGGGGGTCGACAAGAGACCCAGTACTTC
TRBD1	TRBV6-5	.	TRBJ2-7	CASSYPGQGLSEQYF	TGTGCCAGCAGTTACCCGGGACAGGGGCTCTCCGAGCAGTACTTC
.	TRBV2	many	TRBJ1-1	CASSGLPPGTEAFF	TGTGCCAGCAGTGGATTACCACCGGGCACTGAAGCTTTCTTT
.	TRBV24-1	.	TRBJ1-1	CATSDPPRGAFF	TGTGCCACCAGTGATCCTCCGAGGGGAGCTTTCTTT
.	TRBV7-9	many	TRBJ1-6	CASSLWNSPLHF	TGTGCCAGCAGCTTATGGAATTCACCCCTCCACTTT
.	TRBV2	.	TRBJ1-2	CASVGYTNYGYTF	TGTGCCAGCGTGGGGTACACTAACTATGGCTACACCTTC
TRBD1	TRBV20-1	many	TRBJ1-6	CSAGPGQGIASPLHF	TGCAGTGCTGGGCCGGGACAGGGGATCGCTTCACCCCTCCACTTT
TRBD2	TRBV6-2/TRBV6-3	few	TRBJ2-7	CASSSPGRESYEQYF	TGTGCCAGCAGTTCCCCCGGGAGGGAGTCCTACGAGCAGTACTTC
.	TRBV15	.	TRBJ1-6	CATSGDITNSPLHF	TGTGCCACCAGCGGGGACATTACAAATTCACCCCTCCACTTT
TRBD2	TRBV19	.	TRBJ2-1	CASSIIAGATYNEQFF	TGTGCCAGTAGTATAATTGCGGGAGCGACCTACAATGAGCAGTTCTTC
TRBD1	TRBV12-3/TRBV12-4	few	TRBJ2-7	CASRPGTGAPHEQYF	TGTGCCAGCAGACCCGGGACAGGGGCCCCCCACGAGCAGTACTTC
.	TRBV6-1	many	TRBJ1-5	CASSGPGWGQPQHF	TGTGCCAGCAGTGGACCAGGGTGGGGACAGCCCCAGCATTTT
.	TRBV6-9	.	TRBJ2-2	CASSYMITGLDTGELFF	TGTGCCAGCAGTTACATGATTACAGGGCTTGACACCGGGGAGCTGTTTTTT
TRBD1	TRBV29-1	many	TRBJ2-1	CSVESGQGVYEQFF	TGCAGCGTTGAGTCGGGACAGGGAGTTTATGAGCAGTTCTTC
.	TRBV19	.	TRBJ2-5	CASAAARVETQYF	TGTGCCAGTGCCGCGGCCCGGGTTGAGACCCAGTACTTC
.	TRBV2	many	TRBJ1-6	CASSVAGHNSPLHF	TGTGCCAGCAGTGTAGCGGGACACAATTCACCCCTCCACTTT